This TCR beta chain was documented in a study of blood T cell repertoires in COVID-19. Looking at the study overall: Some COVID-19 samples were acute and others convalescent; all came from the United States, Italy and Spain. The analysed material was cDNA or gDNA that came from T cells, B-cell-depleted T cells, or PBMCs.

The CDR3 contains 11 residues. The V end was cut by 4 bases, the J end by 4 bases, with 5 bases between. The germline gives CDR1 SGDLS, CDR2 YYNGEE. Original processing methods: Estimation of nucleated cell counts was performed using reference gene primer amplification. Measured with immunoSEQ multiplex PCR; TCRdb has only the in-frame clones, and not every one. V and J calls and clone size are those listed in that table; D and trimming were worked out from the DNA. The sample has around 190,000 clones, roughly 77% seen once. Seattle participants joined during active infection and were tracked over time. There are a few counts of this clone.

The clonotype comes from a woman aged 40 to 50 with COVID-19, enrolled during active disease. The sample was peripheral blood. The rearrangement uses TRBV9 and TRBJ1-1; D uncertain. The DNA of the CDR3 is TGTGCCAGCAGCCCCCGCACTGAAGCTTTCTTT. The encoded protein is CASSPRTEAFF.